This record concerns one TCR beta chain sequence. This clonotype was counted at least ten times. The antigen this receptor binds is unknown. Nothing much larger sits one base from this clone, and base qualities are not available. The sample belongs to a study of T cells in Graves' hyperthyroidism and ophthalmopathy (dated by TCRdb to the late 2010s). Turning to the overall study: Peripheral blood samples were taken at the time of initial diagnosis, prior to any treatment. After blood sampling, hyperthyroidism patients were treated with methimazole at a starting dose of 30 mg daily, and ophthalmopathy patients were treated with high-dose intravenous methylprednisolone. In addition, the study compared T-cell repertoires in thyroid tissue and in blood from roughly 6 Graves' hyperthyroidism patients. Prospective prediction of ophthalmopathy was tested in an independent validation cohort of 18 hyperthyroidism patients and 17 patients who later progressed to ophthalmopathy. The paper describes TCR Vbeta CDR3 sequencing of more than 120 peripheral blood samples, made up of around 41 ophthalmopathy patients, some 76 hyperthyroidism patients and 17 progressor patients. TCR V-J signatures able to tell the groups apart were searched for in a discovery cohort of some 100 patients, of whom more than 40 had Graves' ophthalmopathy and around 57 had stable Graves' hyperthyroidism. The roughly 94 discovery patients were randomly split 7:3 into training and test sets. The paper's findings and limits, for the study overall: Sample size was not statistically predetermined, and investigators were not blinded to group allocation. In validation, progression to ophthalmopathy was predicted by the model with 55% to 71% sensitivity and around 75% specificity, a median of about 6.8 months before onset. Most expanded thyroid clonotypes (frequency above 0.001) were also detected in blood, a finding suggesting that blood repertoires may reflect thyroid immune responses. Ophthalmopathy was separated from stable hyperthyroidism by a 13 V-J signature model, with 85% to 90% sensitivity and approximately 84% specificity obtained in cross-validation and 80%/75% obtained in testing.

V drops 0 bases and J drops 1 base, leaving 12 bases in between. Its CDR3 holds 15 amino acids, cysteine through phenylalanine. Here the CDR3 DNA is all that survives: 45 bases in frame from base 1. As encoded in the germline V gene (reference sequence), CDR1 is DFQATT while CDR2 is SNEGSKA. The TCR beta CDR3 regions were amplified from the RNA transcripts. The TCR CDR3 was subjected to a first round of RT-PCR using the HTBI primer set and the Qiagen OneStep RT-PCR kit. Libraries were constructed in a second round of multiplex PCR, after which size selection and purification were carried out. Libraries were sequenced paired-end with 100 bp reads on an Illumina HiSeq2000. Processing in the source paper ran as follows. SOAPnuke was used to process the raw data, throwing out any read that contained adapters or uncalled bases, had a mean Phred below 15, or lacked an exact constant-primer or identifier match. COPE v1.2.5 was used to merge high-quality paired reads, and clonotypes were defined as unique nucleotide sequences. MiTCR v1.1 was used to align the clonotypes against IMGT TRBV, TRBD and TRBJ reference segments. The analysis was restricted to V-J combinations with a frequency above 0.0001, which together covered around 99% of the repertoires. A TCS score was defined as the ratio of F50 (clonal expansion) to E x V (chaos), with BLOSUM62-based TCRdist applied between CDR3 peptides within each V-J. Welch's t-statistics and random forest reduced around 510 V-J features to under 15, which were used in a naive Bayes classifier (R e1071). TCRdb cleaned the public reads at Q25 with fastp, built clones with MiXCR and kept in-frame beta chains. Merged by CDR3 protein, the rows form single entries marked with the most common genes and DNA. Clone size and V and J calls follow TCRdb, not the original study. This sample lists 650,000 to 700,000 distinct CDR3 sequences; approximately 15% were detected once. The ten largest make up about a sixth of the sample.

Stable Graves' hyperthyroidism was defined as the absence of progression to ophthalmopathy over 18 months of follow-up. Hyperthyroidism patients were aged 18 to 65 years and newly diagnosed, with disease duration of less than 2 months. Patients with uncontrolled infections, other autoimmune diseases, pregnancy or lactation were excluded. Diagnoses relied on clinical symptoms, serum thyroxine and TRAb, thyroid ultrasound and orbital computed tomography. Ficoll-Paque density gradient centrifugation was used to isolate PBMCs from approximately 11 ml of fresh peripheral blood. Total RNA was extracted with Trizol reagent, and quality was checked on an Agilent 2100 Bioanalyzer.

Material: blood. The chain is encoded by TRBV20-1 joined to TRBJ1-1; TRBD1 is possibly the D segment (5 matching bases). This TCR derives from a man aged 50-60 years with Graves' hyperthyroidism. The CDR3 loop reads CSARDARVSNTEAFF. In nucleotides, the sequence is TGCAGTGCTAGAGATGCCAGGGTCTCGAACACTGAAGCTTTCTTT.